A selection of T cell receptor beta chains follows, all from one sample in a study of OX40 agonist ivuxolimab in advanced cancers. Data came from immunoSEQ multiplex PCR; TCRdb stores just in-frame clones and leaves some out. The sample lists under 20,000 clones; about 70% were seen once. Sequenced material: CD4+ or CD8+ T cells sorted from blood, taken in a trial of the OX40 agonist ivuxolimab. Source of these receptors: an adult with an advanced solid tumor such as melanoma, head and neck, liver or kidney cancer. Both conserved end residues are part of each CDR3. The D gene is left open where the match is weak. Part of the rows lack a size; the others show once, few, many or a class for expanded clones.

d_call	v_call	j_call	clone_size	cdr3_nt	cdr3_aa
NA	TRBV10-1	TRBJ2-3	NA	TGCGCCAGCAGTGAGTCGAAGGGTCCAGCTAGCACAGATACGCAGTATTTT	CASSESKGPASTDTQYF
TRBD1	TRBV5-1	TRBJ1-1	NA	TGCGCCAGCAGCCCCGTGGGAGGGGGCAACACTGAAGCTTTCTTT	CASSPVGGGNTEAFF
NA	TRBV6-5	TRBJ2-5	NA	TGTGCCAGCAGTTACGAGGGAGAAGAGACCCAGTACTTC	CASSYEGEETQYF
TRBD1	TRBV5-7	TRBJ2-7	NA	TGTGCCAGCAGCACGGGGACAGGGCTAAGGAGGGACGAGCAGTACTTC	CASSTGTGLRRDEQYF
TRBD1	TRBV9	TRBJ2-7	NA	TGTGCCAGCAGCGGGGCAGGGGGCTACGAGCAGTACTTC	CASSGAGGYEQYF
NA	TRBV15	TRBJ1-2	NA	TGTGCCACCAGCAGAGATCGATTCGGGGGCGAAGACTATGGCTACACCTTC	CATSRDRFGGEDYGYTF
NA	TRBV7-3	TRBJ2-2	NA	TGTGCCAGCAGCCCCCAGGGAGGAACAGCTAACACCGGGGAGCTGTTTTTT	CASSPQGGTANTGELFF
NA	TRBV5-1	TRBJ1-2	NA	TGCGCCAGCAGCTTGGACTTGGGGGCGCGGGGGGACTACACCTTC	CASSLDLGARGDYTF
NA	TRBV27	TRBJ2-3	NA	TGTGCCAGCAGTTCCTCAGATACGCAGTATTTT	CASSSSDTQYF
NA	TRBV4-1	TRBJ1-2	NA	TGCGCCAGCAGCCAAGTTTCAGGGGAAGCTAACTATGGCTACACCTTC	CASSQVSGEANYGYTF
NA	TRBV4-2	TRBJ2-7	few	TGTGCCAGCAGCCAAGAAGGCGGTGTTGGCTACGAGCAGTACTTC	CASSQEGGVGYEQYF
NA	TRBV2	TRBJ1-1	NA	TGTGCCAGCCACCCGGGGCGCACTGAAGCTTTCTTT	CASHPGRTEAFF
NA	TRBV2	TRBJ1-1	NA	TGTGCCAGCAGGCTTAATGAAGCTTTCTTT	CASRLNEAFF
NA	TRBV19	TRBJ2-1	NA	TGTGCCAGTAGTATAGCCGAGGGAGTCTACAATGAGCAGTTCTTC	CASSIAEGVYNEQFF
NA	TRBV29-1	TRBJ1-1	NA	TGCAGCGTTGACGAGGGAAGGACTGAAGCTTTCTTT	CSVDEGRTEAFF
NA	TRBV4-3	TRBJ2-5	NA	TGCGCCAGCAGCCAAGAGCTGGGAGAGACCCAGTACTTC	CASSQELGETQYF
NA	TRBV19	TRBJ2-7	medium-sized	TGTGCCAGTAGTATGAATGGGCCCCTCGAGCAGTACTTC	CASSMNGPLEQYF
NA	TRBV5-1	TRBJ2-7	NA	TGCGCCAGCAGTTTAGCAGGGCCCTACGAGCAGTACTTC	CASSLAGPYEQYF
TRBD1	TRBV28	TRBJ1-4	once	TGTGCCAGCAATTCTCTCGTAGACAGGGGAGATGAAAAACTGTTTTTT	CASNSLVDRGDEKLFF
TRBD1	TRBV7-3	TRBJ2-1	NA	TGTGCCAGCAGCCCGAGGACAGGGGGCAGGTACAATGAGCAGTTCTTC	CASSPRTGGRYNEQFF
NA	TRBV19	TRBJ2-5	NA	TGTGCCAGTAGCGCCCGTGGGGCCACTCAAGAGACCCAGTACTTC	CASSARGATQETQYF
TRBD1	TRBV18	TRBJ2-7	NA	TGTGCCAGCTCACAGGCAGGGGGCAGCGAGCAGTACTTC	CASSQAGGSEQYF
NA	TRBV5-4	TRBJ1-4	once	TGTGCCAGCAGCCAAGATAAGGATTTCGAGGGTGAAAAACTGTTTTTT	CASSQDKDFEGEKLFF
NA	TRBV19	TRBJ2-1	NA	TGTGCCAGTAACTTCCCCGGTCGCCTCAATGAGCAGTTCTTC	CASNFPGRLNEQFF
NA	TRBV19	TRBJ1-1	NA	TGTGCCAGTAGTACTCCGATCTTCACAGGGAGTACTGAAGCTTTCTTT	CASSTPIFTGSTEAFF
NA	TRBV5-1	TRBJ2-6	few	TGCGCCAGCACTAAAAACGAGGGGGCTGGGGCCAACGTCCTGACTTTC	CASTKNEGAGANVLTF